These T cell receptor beta chains were read from a single sample in a study of OX40 agonist ivuxolimab in advanced cancers. The protocol was immunoSEQ multiplex PCR, while the TCRdb copy is restricted to in-frame clones and leaves out a portion. The data contain tens of thousands of clones, 80% to 90% of them singletons. The sequencing here drew on CD4+ or CD8+ T cells sorted from blood, taken in a trial of the OX40 agonist ivuxolimab. These receptors were taken from an adult with an advanced solid tumor such as melanoma, head and neck, liver or kidney cancer. Each CDR3 is given with its conserved first and last residue. Each record gives: CDR3 length, J gene, V gene, D gene, clone size, CDR3 DNA, CDR3 protein. D genes are given only for firm matches. Only some rows state a clone size, as once, few, many or a class for expanded clones.

cdr3_length: 14
j_call: TRBJ2-4
v_call: TRBV11-2
d_call: -
clone_size: -
cdr3_nt: TGTGCCAGCAGTACAGGACCAGCCAAAAACATTCAGTACTTC
cdr3_aa: CASSTGPAKNIQYF

cdr3_length: 14
j_call: TRBJ2-1
v_call: TRBV28
d_call: TRBD2
clone_size: -
cdr3_nt: TGTGCCAGCGTCCCTAGCGGGAGCGGCAATGAGCAGTTCTTC
cdr3_aa: CASVPSGSGNEQFF

cdr3_length: 17
j_call: TRBJ2-3
v_call: TRBV21-1
d_call: -
clone_size: few
cdr3_nt: TGTGCCAGCAGCCTGCGGCGGGAGGGCCTCGGTGCAGATACGCAGTATTTT
cdr3_aa: CASSLRREGLGADTQYF

cdr3_length: 14
j_call: TRBJ2-1
v_call: TRBV5-1
d_call: -
clone_size: -
cdr3_nt: TGCGCCAGCAGCATACAGGGAGGCGGCAATGAGCAGTTCTTC
cdr3_aa: CASSIQGGGNEQFF

cdr3_length: 16
j_call: TRBJ1-5
v_call: TRBV19
d_call: TRBD1
clone_size: few
cdr3_nt: TGTGCCAGTGTGGGGACAGGGGCCTATAGCAATCAGCCCCAGCATTTT
cdr3_aa: CASVGTGAYSNQPQHF

cdr3_length: 15
j_call: TRBJ1-6
v_call: TRBV5-3
d_call: TRBD1
clone_size: -
cdr3_nt: TGTGCCAGAAGCTGGGGACAGGAAGTTCGTAGACCCCTCCACTTT
cdr3_aa: CARSWGQEVRRPLHF

cdr3_length: 15
j_call: TRBJ2-1
v_call: TRBV28
d_call: -
clone_size: -
cdr3_nt: TGTGCCAGCAGTTCAACCGGGGTAAGGGTAGGTGAGCAGTTCTTC
cdr3_aa: CASSSTGVRVGEQFF

cdr3_length: 14
j_call: TRBJ2-7
v_call: TRBV4-2
d_call: -
clone_size: -
cdr3_nt: TGTGCCAGCAGCCAAGGTCTGGAAGGCTACGAGCAGTACTTC
cdr3_aa: CASSQGLEGYEQYF

cdr3_length: 11
j_call: TRBJ2-3
v_call: TRBV15
d_call: -
clone_size: once
cdr3_nt: TGTGCCACCAGGGGGCAGGGTACGCAGTATTTT
cdr3_aa: CATRGQGTQYF

cdr3_length: 13
j_call: TRBJ2-5
v_call: TRBV27
d_call: -
clone_size: -
cdr3_nt: TGTGCCAGCAGGGTAGCATCCCGGGAGACCCAGTACTTC
cdr3_aa: CASRVASRETQYF

cdr3_length: 15
j_call: TRBJ2-7
v_call: TRBV5-1
d_call: TRBD2
clone_size: -
cdr3_nt: TGCGCCAGCAGCTTGGAACTAGCGGGGGACTACGAGCAGTACTTC
cdr3_aa: CASSLELAGDYEQYF

cdr3_length: 13
j_call: TRBJ2-7
v_call: TRBV6-1
d_call: -
clone_size: -
cdr3_nt: TGTGCCAGCAGTCCGGCAGGGGAAAACGAGCAGTACTTC
cdr3_aa: CASSPAGENEQYF

cdr3_length: 15
j_call: TRBJ2-5
v_call: TRBV6-5
d_call: -
clone_size: -
cdr3_nt: TGTGCCAGCAGTTACCTATTGGGAGACGGGGAGACCCAGTACTTC
cdr3_aa: CASSYLLGDGETQYF

cdr3_length: 16
j_call: TRBJ2-4
v_call: TRBV18
d_call: -
clone_size: once
cdr3_nt: TGTGCCAGCTCACAAGGGACCCCCGCCTCCAAAAACATTCAGTACTTC
cdr3_aa: CASSQGTPASKNIQYF

cdr3_length: 14
j_call: TRBJ2-5
v_call: TRBV5-1
d_call: -
clone_size: -
cdr3_nt: TGCGCCAGCAGCTTGGGGGGGAACGGGGAGACCCAGTACTTC
cdr3_aa: CASSLGGNGETQYF

cdr3_length: 16
j_call: TRBJ2-1
v_call: TRBV11-2
d_call: -
clone_size: -
cdr3_nt: TGTGCCAGCAGCTTAGAAGGCCGGGCGTCCTACAATGAGCAGTTCTTC
cdr3_aa: CASSLEGRASYNEQFF

cdr3_length: 14
j_call: TRBJ1-3
v_call: TRBV5-1
d_call: -
clone_size: -
cdr3_nt: TGCGCCAGCAGCATCATGGGTCTTGGAAACACCATATATTTT
cdr3_aa: CASSIMGLGNTIYF

cdr3_length: 15
j_call: TRBJ2-1
v_call: TRBV19
d_call: -
clone_size: -
cdr3_nt: TGTGCCAGTAGTATTCAGGGCGGTCGCAACAATGAGCAGTTCTTC
cdr3_aa: CASSIQGGRNNEQFF

cdr3_length: 14
j_call: TRBJ1-1
v_call: TRBV6-1
d_call: -
clone_size: -
cdr3_nt: TGTGCCAGCAGCCCTAGCCTTGATGGGACTGAAGCTTTCTTT
cdr3_aa: CASSPSLDGTEAFF

cdr3_length: 16
j_call: TRBJ2-3
v_call: TRBV28
d_call: TRBD1
clone_size: -
cdr3_nt: TGTGCCAGCAGTTCCAACAGGGGGTCTAGCACAGATACGCAGTATTTT
cdr3_aa: CASSSNRGSSTDTQYF

cdr3_length: 13
j_call: TRBJ1-6
v_call: TRBV5-1
d_call: -
clone_size: once
cdr3_nt: TGCGCCAGCAGCGTCAGCTCGGATTCACCCCTCCACTTT
cdr3_aa: CASSVSSDSPLHF

cdr3_length: 18
j_call: TRBJ2-3
v_call: TRBV5-5
d_call: TRBD2
clone_size: -
cdr3_nt: TGTGCCAGCAGCTTGAGGGGACTAGCGGGAGAAAAGGGAGATACGCAGTATTTT
cdr3_aa: CASSLRGLAGEKGDTQYF

cdr3_length: 15
j_call: TRBJ1-5
v_call: TRBV2
d_call: TRBD1
clone_size: -
cdr3_nt: TGTGCCAGCAGCACATCCGGGACAGGCCATCAGCCCCAGCATTTT
cdr3_aa: CASSTSGTGHQPQHF

cdr3_length: 15
j_call: TRBJ1-6
v_call: TRBV5-1
d_call: TRBD1
clone_size: -
cdr3_nt: TGCGCCAGCAGCCGACAGGGGGACAATAATTCACCCCTCCACTTT
cdr3_aa: CASSRQGDNNSPLHF

cdr3_length: 12
j_call: TRBJ2-7
v_call: TRBV11-2
d_call: -
clone_size: few
cdr3_nt: TGTGCCAGCAGCCAATCCCAGTTAGAGCAGTACTTC
cdr3_aa: CASSQSQLEQYF

cdr3_length: 13
j_call: TRBJ1-2
v_call: TRBV5-1
d_call: -
clone_size: -
cdr3_nt: TGCGCCAGCAGCCCGACAGATAACTATGGCTACACCTTC
cdr3_aa: CASSPTDNYGYTF

cdr3_length: 15
j_call: TRBJ1-2
v_call: TRBV6-5
d_call: -
clone_size: -
cdr3_nt: TGTGCCAGCAGTTACGGGGGCGCGCGGCCCTATGGCTACACCTTC
cdr3_aa: CASSYGGARPYGYTF

cdr3_length: 15
j_call: TRBJ1-6
v_call: TRBV11-2
d_call: TRBD1
clone_size: -
cdr3_nt: TGTGCCAGCAGCTTAGTTGGGGACAGGGTTTCACCCCTCCACTTT
cdr3_aa: CASSLVGDRVSPLHF

cdr3_length: 14
j_call: TRBJ1-2
v_call: TRBV9
d_call: -
clone_size: once
cdr3_nt: TGTGCCAGCAGCGCCATCGAACGGGGGCAAGGCTACACCTTC
cdr3_aa: CASSAIERGQGYTF

cdr3_length: 13
j_call: TRBJ1-1
v_call: TRBV19
d_call: -
clone_size: -
cdr3_nt: TGTGCCAGTAGTATAGATCGTGACAGGGAAGCTTTCTTT
cdr3_aa: CASSIDRDREAFF

cdr3_length: 13
j_call: TRBJ2-3
v_call: TRBV6-5
d_call: -
clone_size: -
cdr3_nt: TGTGCCAGCAGGGGGACTAGCACAGATACGCAGTATTTT
cdr3_aa: CASRGTSTDTQYF

cdr3_length: 13
j_call: TRBJ2-7
v_call: TRBV28
d_call: -
clone_size: -
cdr3_nt: TGTGCCAGCACCCGGGGGATGATCTACGAGCAGTACTTC
cdr3_aa: CASTRGMIYEQYF

cdr3_length: 14
j_call: TRBJ2-3
v_call: TRBV30
d_call: -
clone_size: -
cdr3_nt: TGTGCCTGGAGGATACAGGGTTCCACAGATACGCAGTATTTT
cdr3_aa: CAWRIQGSTDTQYF

cdr3_length: 12
j_call: TRBJ1-6
v_call: TRBV2
d_call: -
clone_size: -
cdr3_nt: TGTGCCAGCAGTGGCCAGAGTTCACCCCTCCACTTT
cdr3_aa: CASSGQSSPLHF

cdr3_length: 15
j_call: TRBJ2-4
v_call: TRBV6-1
d_call: -
clone_size: -
cdr3_nt: TGTGCCAGCTGCGACCTTAAACAGGGAAAGAACATTCAGTACTTC
cdr3_aa: CASCDLKQGKNIQYF

cdr3_length: 14
j_call: TRBJ2-5
v_call: TRBV7-9
d_call: -
clone_size: -
cdr3_nt: TGTGCCAGCAGCTTAGCGGTCCACCAAGAGACCCAGTACTTC
cdr3_aa: CASSLAVHQETQYF

cdr3_length: 13
j_call: TRBJ1-1
v_call: TRBV30
d_call: TRBD1
clone_size: -
cdr3_nt: TGTGCCTGTTTCCGGACAGGGGGCACTGAAGCTTTCTTT
cdr3_aa: CACFRTGGTEAFF

cdr3_length: 14
j_call: TRBJ2-1
v_call: TRBV11-3
d_call: TRBD1
clone_size: -
cdr3_nt: TGTGCCAGCAGCTCGGGACAGCTCCGCAATGAGCAGTTCTTC
cdr3_aa: CASSSGQLRNEQFF

cdr3_length: 16
j_call: TRBJ2-5
v_call: TRBV9
d_call: -
clone_size: once
cdr3_nt: TGTGCCAGCAGCGTAGCCCAAGGGCAGGGACAAGAGACCCAGTACTTC
cdr3_aa: CASSVAQGQGQETQYF

cdr3_length: 14
j_call: TRBJ2-1
v_call: TRBV5-1
d_call: -
clone_size: -
cdr3_nt: TGCGCCAGCAGCCCGGCTAACTCCTACAATGAGCAGTTCTTC
cdr3_aa: CASSPANSYNEQFF

cdr3_length: 14
j_call: TRBJ2-1
v_call: TRBV2
d_call: TRBD2
clone_size: -
cdr3_nt: TGTGCCAGCAGTGCCGGGAGGGCCTCCAATGAGCAGTTCTTC
cdr3_aa: CASSAGRASNEQFF

cdr3_length: 15
j_call: TRBJ1-5
v_call: TRBV18
d_call: -
clone_size: -
cdr3_nt: TGTGCCAGCTCACCCGAAGGGAATAGCAATCAGCCCCAGCATTTT
cdr3_aa: CASSPEGNSNQPQHF

cdr3_length: 14
j_call: TRBJ2-3
v_call: TRBV29-1
d_call: -
clone_size: once
cdr3_nt: TGCAGCGTCCCGAGGGGCGGGAACACAGATACGCAGTATTTT
cdr3_aa: CSVPRGGNTDTQYF

cdr3_length: 16
j_call: TRBJ2-3
v_call: TRBV15
d_call: -
clone_size: -
cdr3_nt: TGTGCCACCAGCAGAGCCGGGTCGGGAGCGGCAGATACGCAGTATTTT
cdr3_aa: CATSRAGSGAADTQYF

cdr3_length: 15
j_call: TRBJ1-3
v_call: TRBV5-1
d_call: -
clone_size: -
cdr3_nt: TGCGCCAGCAGCGCCCAGACAAGCTCTGGAAACACCATATATTTT
cdr3_aa: CASSAQTSSGNTIYF

cdr3_length: 16
j_call: TRBJ2-1
v_call: TRBV18
d_call: TRBD1
clone_size: -
cdr3_nt: TGTGCCAGCTCACCAAATACAGGGGCCTCCTACAATGAGCAGTTCTTC
cdr3_aa: CASSPNTGASYNEQFF

cdr3_length: 13
j_call: TRBJ2-7
v_call: TRBV6-5
d_call: -
clone_size: -
cdr3_nt: TGTGCCAGCAGTTACGGACAGCTTTACGAGCAGTACTTC
cdr3_aa: CASSYGQLYEQYF

cdr3_length: 13
j_call: TRBJ1-2
v_call: TRBV19
d_call: -
clone_size: -
cdr3_nt: TGTGCCAGTAGTCCGACACCTCTCTATGGCTACACCTTC
cdr3_aa: CASSPTPLYGYTF

cdr3_length: 13
j_call: TRBJ2-1
v_call: TRBV5-5
d_call: -
clone_size: -
cdr3_nt: TGTGCCAGCAGCATCATAGGGGCGAATGAGCAGTTCTTC
cdr3_aa: CASSIIGANEQFF

cdr3_length: 18
j_call: TRBJ2-5
v_call: TRBV5-1
d_call: TRBD2
clone_size: -
cdr3_nt: TGCGCCAGCAGCTTGGCCGCTGGGCTAGCGGGAGTCTTTGAGACCCAGTACTTC
cdr3_aa: CASSLAAGLAGVFETQYF

cdr3_length: 15
j_call: TRBJ1-2
v_call: TRBV19
d_call: -
clone_size: -
cdr3_nt: TGTGCCAGTAGTGCACGGACAGATCGGGGCTATGGCTACACCTTC
cdr3_aa: CASSARTDRGYGYTF

cdr3_length: 16
j_call: TRBJ2-3
v_call: TRBV5-1
d_call: -
clone_size: -
cdr3_nt: TGCGCCAGCAGCTTGACCAGTACGGGTAGCACAGATACGCAGTATTTT
cdr3_aa: CASSLTSTGSTDTQYF

cdr3_length: 13
j_call: TRBJ1-1
v_call: TRBV6-6
d_call: -
clone_size: -
cdr3_nt: TGTGCCAGCAAAAAAGGGAGGTACACTGAAGCTTTCTTT
cdr3_aa: CASKKGRYTEAFF

cdr3_length: 13
j_call: TRBJ2-5
v_call: TRBV6-5
d_call: TRBD1
clone_size: -
cdr3_nt: TGTGCCAGCAGCACAACAGGGGTCAAGACCCAGTACTTC
cdr3_aa: CASSTTGVKTQYF

cdr3_length: 15
j_call: TRBJ2-7
v_call: TRBV6-1
d_call: -
clone_size: -
cdr3_nt: TGTGCCAGCAGTATTCAGGGTTTATCGTTCTACGAGCAGTACTTC
cdr3_aa: CASSIQGLSFYEQYF

cdr3_length: 15
j_call: TRBJ2-7
v_call: TRBV7-2
d_call: TRBD2
clone_size: -
cdr3_nt: TGTGCCAGCAGCTTAGCCATAGCGGGAGAATACGAGCAGTACTTC
cdr3_aa: CASSLAIAGEYEQYF

cdr3_length: 15
j_call: TRBJ2-1
v_call: TRBV9
d_call: -
clone_size: once
cdr3_nt: TGTGCCAGCAGCGTTCATATCACCCTGGAAAATGAGCAGTTCTTC
cdr3_aa: CASSVHITLENEQFF